These T cell receptor beta chains were read from a single sample in a study of cytomegalovirus exposure and HLA in healthy donors. The protocol was immunoSEQ multiplex PCR, while the TCRdb copy is restricted to in-frame clones and leaves out a portion. The table has some 150,000 clones, approximately 88% seen once; the top ten hold around 3.4%. The sample was PBMCs. The source is a woman aged 18-29 years in good health and CMV-seropositive. The conserved cysteine and the conserved F or W are not part of the CDR3 here. Each record gives: V gene, CDR3 protein.

>TRBV6-5
ASSYPSGRGAF
>TRBV9
ASSAHNTGELF
>TRBV7-2
ASSLGRNTNEKLF
>TRBV14
ASSQDNRAWGYT
>TRBV7-8
ASSLEGAGNQPQH
>TRBV6-1
ASSDRDPGELF
>TRBV11-3
ASSSTGEGANVLT
>TRBV25-1
ASSEPGETEAF
>TRBV21-1
ASSKAATTIPYLATDTQY
>TRBV30
AWSLGLSGANVLT
>TRBV28
ASSGGLGGNRY
>TRBV5-1
ASSSLPLAGQETQY
>TRBV6-6
ASSYSAASGGGAQY
>TRBV6-5
ASSYSGLASTDTQY
>TRBV28
ASSLPRLAF
>TRBV28
ASSPMGGGKDEQF
>TRBV10-3
ACSGQNYEQY
>TRBV11-2
ASSSPPAGGPGY
>TRBV6-5
ASSRTGTQPQH
>TRBV29-1
SVEAGEQY
>TRBV11-3
ASTNAGPTDTQY
>TRBV30
AWSVRVSTDTQY
>TRBV6-5
ASREVGFGNTIY
>TRBV27
ASSPGLAGATDTQY
>TRBV4-1
ASSQGLGAGGETQY
>TRBV6-1
ASVGGLANYGYT
>TRBV30
AWRQGFSYT
>TRBV11-3
ASSFIGTSGTNEQF
>TRBV15
ATSDGTGYDEQF
>TRBV11-3
ASSLATWGHYGQY
>TRBV6-5
ASRLAGPGETQY
>TRBV19
ASSASQGREKLF
>TRBV7-2
ASSEGGLYGYT
>TRBV2
ASSETRGNPYNEQF
>TRBV5-5
ASSLAGGNEQF
>TRBV9
ASSTRGGTSGRPPGELF
>TRBV19
ASSTLAGGNTGELF
>TRBV11-3
ASSLQGAGGYT
>TRBV6-5
ASRRETVSYEQY
>TRBV6-1
ASRAGASNQPQH
>TRBV6-1
ASSDSGGITDTQY
>TRBV27
ASSLSIAQETQY
>TRBV6-5
ASSPGTGWLETQY
>TRBV9
ASSVGGAETYEQY
>TRBV6-6
ASSLAGGTYEQY
>TRBV19
ASSNSGEQF
>TRBV9
ASSGTGETQY
>TRBV12-5
ASGLIYLDTDTQY
>TRBV2
ASSEERTGDPGAQY
>TRBV7-9
ASSLHTDTQY
>TRBV2
ASTKDGAYEQY
>TRBV11-1
ASSFQGRGTDTQY
>TRBV28
ASNSQRDEQF
>TRBV5-4
ASSLSGGTEAF
>TRBV25-1
ASSDGPLSGNTIY
>TRBV12-1
ASHSSGLAGGSADTQY
>TRBV9
ASSVNRDSILSGNTIY